One TCR beta chain is described in this entry. Its specificity is unknown. This record comes from a study of blood T cells in healthy people across ages. Study observations and caveats: Estimates of diversity drawn from one million T cells were considered underestimates. Shifts in expanded clonotypes may have been confounded by donor CMV status, which was unknown.

Each donor had ten milliliters of peripheral blood drawn. Germline assignment: CDR1 SQVTM and CDR2 ANQGSEA. V shed 4 bases and J shed 6 bases, with 10 bases lying between them. This CDR3 region has 12 residues. Then a second PCR, running roughly 7 to 11 cycles, was carried out with a sample-barcoded 5' primer and a J-beta primer mix. Using its own MiXCR run on the 5' RACE reads, TCRdb lists one record per CDR3 protein. The sample carries around 280,000 distinct CDR3 sequences, 27% recorded once. The sequence derives from a woman aged 70-85 years in good health. V and J are TRBV29-1 and TRBJ2-1, with D possibly TRBD1 on 5 matching bases. Input material: blood. The CDR3 loop reads CSVVKGANEQFF. DNA of the CDR3: TGCAGCGTTGTAAAAGGGGCCAATGAGCAGTTCTTC.